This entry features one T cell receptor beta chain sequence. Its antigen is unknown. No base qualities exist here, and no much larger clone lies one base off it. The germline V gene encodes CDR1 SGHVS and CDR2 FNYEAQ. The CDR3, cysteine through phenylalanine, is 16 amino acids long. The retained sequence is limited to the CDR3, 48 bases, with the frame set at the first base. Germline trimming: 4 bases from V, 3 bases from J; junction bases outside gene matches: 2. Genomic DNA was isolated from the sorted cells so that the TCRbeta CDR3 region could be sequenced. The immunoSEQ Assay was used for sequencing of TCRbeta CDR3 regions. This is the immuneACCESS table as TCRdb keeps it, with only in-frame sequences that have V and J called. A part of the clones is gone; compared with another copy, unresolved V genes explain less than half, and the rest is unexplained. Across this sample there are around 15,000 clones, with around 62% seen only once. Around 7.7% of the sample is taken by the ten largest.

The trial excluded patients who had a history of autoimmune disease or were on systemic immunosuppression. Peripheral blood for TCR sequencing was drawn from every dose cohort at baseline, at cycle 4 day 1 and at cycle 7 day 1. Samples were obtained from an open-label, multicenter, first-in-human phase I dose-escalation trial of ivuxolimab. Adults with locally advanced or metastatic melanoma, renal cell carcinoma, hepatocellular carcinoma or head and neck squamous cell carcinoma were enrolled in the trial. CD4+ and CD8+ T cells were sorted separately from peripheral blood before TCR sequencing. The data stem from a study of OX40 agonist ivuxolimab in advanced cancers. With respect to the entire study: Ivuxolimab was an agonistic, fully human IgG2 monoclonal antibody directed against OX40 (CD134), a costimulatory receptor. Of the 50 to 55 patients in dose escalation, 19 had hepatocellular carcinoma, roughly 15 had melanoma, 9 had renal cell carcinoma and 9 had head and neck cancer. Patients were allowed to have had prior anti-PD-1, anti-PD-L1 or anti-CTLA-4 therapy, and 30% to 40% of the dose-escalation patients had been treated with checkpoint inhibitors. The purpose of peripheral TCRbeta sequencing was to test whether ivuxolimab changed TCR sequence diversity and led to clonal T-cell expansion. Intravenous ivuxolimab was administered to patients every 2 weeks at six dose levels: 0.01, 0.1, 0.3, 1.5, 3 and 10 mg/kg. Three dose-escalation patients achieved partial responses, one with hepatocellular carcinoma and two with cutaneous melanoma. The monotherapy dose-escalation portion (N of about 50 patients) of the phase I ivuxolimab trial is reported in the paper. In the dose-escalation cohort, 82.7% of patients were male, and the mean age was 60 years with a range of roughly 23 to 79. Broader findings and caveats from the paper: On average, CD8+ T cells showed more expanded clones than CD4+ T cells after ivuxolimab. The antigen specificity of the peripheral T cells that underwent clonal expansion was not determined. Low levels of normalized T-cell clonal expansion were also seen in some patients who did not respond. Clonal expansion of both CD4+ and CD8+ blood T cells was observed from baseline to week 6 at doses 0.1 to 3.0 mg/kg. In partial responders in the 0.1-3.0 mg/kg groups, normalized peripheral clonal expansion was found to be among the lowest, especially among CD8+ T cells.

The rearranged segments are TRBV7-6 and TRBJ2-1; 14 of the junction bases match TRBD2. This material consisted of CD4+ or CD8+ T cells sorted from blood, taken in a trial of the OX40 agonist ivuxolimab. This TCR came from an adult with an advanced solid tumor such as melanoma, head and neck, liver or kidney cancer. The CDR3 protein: CASSSGLAGGYNEQFF. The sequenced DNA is TGTGCCAGCAGCTCTGGACTAGCGGGGGGCTACAATGAGCAGTTCTTC.